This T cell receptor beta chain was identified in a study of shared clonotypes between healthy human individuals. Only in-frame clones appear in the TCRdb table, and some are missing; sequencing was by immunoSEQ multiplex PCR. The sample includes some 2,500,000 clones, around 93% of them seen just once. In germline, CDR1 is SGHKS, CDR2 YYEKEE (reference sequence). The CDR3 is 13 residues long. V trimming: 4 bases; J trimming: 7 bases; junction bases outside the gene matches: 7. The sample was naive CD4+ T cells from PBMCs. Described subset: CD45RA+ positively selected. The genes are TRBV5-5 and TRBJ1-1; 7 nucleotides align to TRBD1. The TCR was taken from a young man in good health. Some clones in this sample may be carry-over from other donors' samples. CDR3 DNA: TGTGCCAGCAGCCTTGGACAGGCAGATGAAGCTTTCTTT. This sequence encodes CASSLGQADEAFF.